The sequence of this TCR beta chain was determined in a study of cytomegalovirus exposure and HLA in healthy donors. Germline V gene data show CDR1 as MNHEY and CDR2 as SMNVEV (reference sequence). The CDR3 sequence is 14 residues long. With 6 bases clipped from V and 4 bases from J, the junction kept 4 bases outside the gene matches. TCRdb's copy holds only in-frame clones and misses some; the assay was immunoSEQ multiplex PCR. The sample has around 190,000 clones, roughly three quarters seen once. The chain employs TRBV27 and TRBJ2-5; 11 bases agree with TRBD1. Sequences were obtained from PBMCs. The receptor was derived from a woman in her 30s in good health and CMV-seronegative. The CDR3 loop is CASSPGTGGETQYF. The CDR3 bases are TGTGCCAGCAGCCCGGGGACAGGGGGAGAGACCCAGTACTTC.